A single TCR beta chain is shown here with its context. Its antigen is currently unknown. This table comes from immunoSEQ multiplex PCR, and its TCRdb copy is limited to in-frame clones, with some not included. The sample carries a few thousand clones, around 80% recorded once. This entry is derived from a study of tissue T cells after allogeneic stem cell transplantation. Study-wide context: Tissue samples with histologically apparent lymphocytes on H&E review were prioritized for sequencing.

The CDR3 sequence is 16 residues long. V lost 7 bases, J lost 7 bases, and 15 bases stayed unmatched. Germline-derived CDR1 and CDR2 are LNHDA and SQIVND (reference sequence). Regarding the study as a whole: Few T cell clones were shared across patients, but motif clusters showed tissue-specific shared signatures. The study did not identify alloreactive or antigen-specific tissue TCRs, and some clones might be persisting host cells.

This research-autopsy study prospectively enrolled adult allogeneic hematopoietic cell transplant recipients with steroid-refractory graft-versus-host disease. The V gene is TRBV19, the J gene TRBJ2-4; 8 bases fit TRBD1. The source was esophageal tissue, collected at autopsy. The TCR sequence derives from a male patient aged 60 or over with steroid-refractory graft-versus-host disease after an allogeneic stem cell transplant. Some T cells may be the graft donor's. In DNA, the CDR3 is TGTGCCAGTACCAGAATGACAGGGGAGACCCGGAACATTCAGTACTTC. Translated: CASTRMTGETRNIQYF.